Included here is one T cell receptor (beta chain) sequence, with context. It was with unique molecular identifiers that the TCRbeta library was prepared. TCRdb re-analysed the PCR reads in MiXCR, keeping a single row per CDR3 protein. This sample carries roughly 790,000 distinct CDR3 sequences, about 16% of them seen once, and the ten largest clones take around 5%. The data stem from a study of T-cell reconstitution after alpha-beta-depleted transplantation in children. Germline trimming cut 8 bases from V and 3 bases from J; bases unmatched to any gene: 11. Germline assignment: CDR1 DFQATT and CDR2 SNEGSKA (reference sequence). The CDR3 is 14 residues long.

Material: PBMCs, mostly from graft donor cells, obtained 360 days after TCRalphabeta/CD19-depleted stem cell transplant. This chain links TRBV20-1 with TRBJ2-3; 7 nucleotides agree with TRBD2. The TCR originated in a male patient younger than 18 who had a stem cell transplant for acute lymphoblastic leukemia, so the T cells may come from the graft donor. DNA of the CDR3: TGCAGTTCAAGACTAGCCAGTTGGACAGATACGCAGTATTTT. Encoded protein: CSSRLASWTDTQYF.